Presented here are 32 T cell receptor beta chains from one specimen sequenced in a study of blood T cell repertoires in COVID-19. Produced via immunoSEQ multiplex PCR; TCRdb's table is partial and in-frame only. The sample holds 90,000 or so clones; around 87% are singletons and the top ten take about a sixth. The sequencing input was peripheral blood. All receptors derive from a human donor in a cohort sampled during active COVID-19.

This chain joins TRBV7-9 and TRBJ1-2; 7 bases are a match to TRBD1. This CDR3 is built from 13 residues. The ends lost 3 bases at V and 6 bases at J; junction bases unmatched: 4. CDR1 is SEHNR, CDR2 FQNEAQ, per germline (reference sequence). CDR3 sequence reads: CASSLTGLDGYTF. Written as DNA, the CDR3 is TGTGCCAGCAGCTTGACAGGGTTGGATGGCTACACCTTC. Drawing the rest from reference TRBV7-9 and TRBJ1-2, the complete variable domain is DTGVSQNPRHKITKRGQNVTFRCDPISEHNRLYWYRQTLGQGPEFLTYFQNEAQLEKSRLLSDRFSAERPKGSFSTLEIQRTEQGDSAMYLCASSLTGLDGYTFGSGTRLTVV.

The J gene is TRBJ2-3, the V gene TRBV10-2, with 12 bases identical to TRBD1. In germline, CDR1 is WSHSY, CDR2 SAAADI. V lost 7 bases, J lost 4 bases, and 21 bases stayed unmatched. The CDR3 runs 20 residues. CDR3 DNA sequence: TGCGCCAGCATGGGGCCCCCACGGGACAGGGGGCCTTCCTCCGCAGATACGCAGTATTTT. Translation: CASMGPPRDRGPSSADTQYF.

This clone was recorded a few times. The rearrangement uses TRBV7-9 and TRBJ1-1, with a weak D call TRBD1 (5 bases). The length of the CDR3 is 16 residues. Germline CDR1 and CDR2: SEHNR and FQNEAQ (reference sequence). Trimming removed 4 bases from V and 0 bases from J, with 15 bases in between. The DNA for the CDR3 is TGTGCCAGCAGCTCCCGGGACTTAAGTCTGAACACTGAAGCTTTCTTT. Its protein product is CASSSRDLSLNTEAFF.

V gene TRBV27 combines with J gene TRBJ2-7; 12 bases are shared with TRBD2. CDR1 and CDR2 (germline): MNHEY, SMNVEV (reference sequence). CDR3 size: 15 residues. Trimming removed 3 bases from V and 5 bases from J; junction bases left unmatched: 5. Here the CDR3 reads CASSFLAGGPNEQYF. CDR3 nucleotide sequence: TGTGCCAGCAGTTTTCTAGCGGGGGGGCCTAACGAGCAGTACTTC.

This sequence joins TRBV10-1 and TRBJ2-1; TRBD2 agrees at 13 bases. The CDR3 runs 16 residues. Per germline, CDR1 WNHNN and CDR2 SYGVQD (reference sequence). After removal of 4 bases from V and 7 bases from J, the junction contained 7 bases not matched to a gene. CDR3 sequence (DNA): TGCGCCAGCAGTGTACCGGGACTAGCGGGGTTTAATGAGCAGTTCTTC. Amino acid sequence: CASSVPGLAGFNEQFF.

The chain combines TRBV5-4 with TRBJ2-1; 9 positions agree with TRBD2. The junction had 14 bases not matched to a gene; V was cut back by 3 bases and J by 10 bases. This CDR3 region has 16 residues. Germline V CDR1 and CDR2: SGHNT, YYREEE (reference sequence). The CDR3 sequence is CASSSRLGGGAKEQFF. CDR3 in DNA: TGTGCCAGCAGCTCCCGACTGGGCGGGGGGGCCAAGGAGCAGTTCTTC.

The rearrangement links TRBV10-1 to TRBJ1-6; a possible D gene is TRBD1 (5 bases). V lost 5 bases and J 7 bases, leaving 6 bases between the germline ends. Germline CDR1 reads WNHNN; CDR2 reads SYGVQD (reference sequence). The CDR3 extends over 12 amino acids. CDR3 sequence: CASSSGNSPLHF. The CDR3 DNA sequence: TGCGCCAGCAGTTCAGGGAATTCACCCCTCCACTTT.

This CDR3 is CASSNTGGGEKLFF. As DNA, the CDR3 is TGTGCCAGCTCAAATACAGGGGGCGGTGAAAAACTGTTTTTT. The rearrangement links TRBV18 to TRBJ1-4, with 9 bases that match TRBD1. The germline CDR1 and CDR2 sequences are KGHSH and LQKENI. Losses at the gene ends were 5 bases for V and 7 bases for J; bases not matched to a gene: 5. The CDR3 has 14 amino acids.

The chain joins TRBV7-8 to TRBJ2-1; D is possibly TRBD2 (6 bases). V shed 4 bases and J shed 8 bases, with 21 bases lying between them. CDR1 and CDR2 from the germline V gene are SGHVS and FQNEAQ. This CDR3 region has 16 residues. The chain's CDR3 is CASSSSGPNSGDEQFF. In nucleotides, the CDR3 is TGTGCCAGCAGCTCCAGTGGACCAAACTCGGGGGATGAGCAGTTCTTC.

This clone occurred a few times. The rearrangement joins TRBV7-9 to TRBJ1-1; D unresolved. Trimming pared 1 base from V and 1 base from J, leaving 10 bases between. This CDR3 is built from 15 residues. Per the germline V gene, CDR1 is SEHNR and CDR2 is FQNEAQ (reference sequence). The CDR3 nucleotides read TGTGCCAGCAGCTTAGTGGCCCTCAAGAACACTGAAGCTTTCTTT. Protein sequence: CASSLVALKNTEAFF.

This chain connects TRBV10-2 to TRBJ1-1; 9 positions agree with TRBD1. The V segment lost 4 bases and the J segment 5 bases; nucleotides outside the gene matches: 8. The CDR3 is 15 amino acids. CDR1 and CDR2 from the germline V gene are WSHSY and SAAADI. The CDR3: CASSATGQGWTEAFF. The CDR3 region has the DNA TGCGCCAGCAGTGCGACGGGACAGGGTTGGACTGAAGCTTTCTTT.

The sample holds a few counts of this clone. The chain joins TRBV11-1 to TRBJ2-3; 14 nucleotides agree with TRBD2. Germline-derived CDR1 and CDR2 are SGHAT and FQDESV (reference sequence). Trimming removed 0 bases from V and 2 bases from J; junction bases left unmatched: 4. The CDR3 is 18 residues long. The CDR3 region is CASSLAWTSGGSTDTQYF. CDR3 nucleotide sequence: TGTGCCAGCAGCTTAGCCTGGACTAGCGGGGGGTCCACAGATACGCAGTATTTT. The full variable domain, with the rest looked up from reference TRBV11-1 and TRBJ2-3, is EAEVAQSPRYKITEKSQAVAFWCDPISGHATLYWYRQILGQGPELLVQFQDESVVDDSQLPKDRFSAERLKGVDSTLKIQPAELGDSAMYLCASSLAWTSGGSTDTQYFGPGTRLTVL.

The chain couples TRBV7-9 to TRBJ1-1; 10 bases match TRBD1. The CDR3 spans 15 residues. Germline values: CDR1 SEHNR, CDR2 FQNEAQ (reference sequence). V was clipped by 5 bases and J by 0 bases; unmatched bases: 3. The CDR3 DNA sequence: TGTGCCAGCAGCCGGGGACAGGGGATGAACACTGAAGCTTTCTTT. Amino acids: CASSRGQGMNTEAFF. The full variable domain, with the rest looked up from reference TRBV7-9 and TRBJ1-1, is DTGVSQNPRHKITKRGQNVTFRCDPISEHNRLYWYRQTLGQGPEFLTYFQNEAQLEKSRLLSDRFSAERPKGSFSTLEIQRTEQGDSAMYLCASSRGQGMNTEAFFGQGTRLTVV.

V is TRBV6-5 and J is TRBJ2-3; TRBD1 matches 9 bases. CDR3 length: 16 residues. CDR1 is MNHEY and CDR2 is SVGAGI in the germline V gene. J was trimmed by 2 bases and V by 0 bases; bases with no gene match: 3. CDR3 nucleotide sequence: TGTGCCAGCAGTTACTCCGGGACAGGGACCACAGATACGCAGTATTTT. Protein product: CASSYSGTGTTDTQYF.

The V and J genes are TRBV5-1 and TRBJ1-5, with 11 bases aligning to TRBD1. Germline CDR1 is SGHRS and CDR2 is YFSETQ. The CDR3 spans 15 residues. The V gene end was trimmed by 1 base and the J gene end by 5 bases; junction bases not matched to a gene: 2. The CDR3 region is CASSLTGQGDQPQHF. The CDR3 region has the DNA TGCGCCAGCAGCTTGACGGGACAGGGGGATCAGCCCCAGCATTTT.

V and J are TRBV9 and TRBJ2-3, with 10 bases aligning to TRBD2. The CDR3 spans 13 residues. Germline V CDR1 and CDR2: SGDLS, YYNGEE. The V segment lost 4 bases and the J segment 5 bases; nucleotides outside the gene matches: 1. The CDR3: CASSLAGEDTQYF. CDR3 nucleotide sequence: TGTGCCAGCAGCCTAGCGGGGGAAGATACGCAGTATTTT. The full variable domain, rest sourced from reference TRBV9 and TRBJ2-3, is DSGVTQTPKHLITATGQRVTLRCSPRSGDLSVYWYQQSLDQGLQFLIQYYNGEERAKGNILERFSAQQFPDLHSELNLSSLELGDSALYFCASSLAGEDTQYFGPGTRLTVL.

This clone occurred once. The chain joins TRBV3-1 (or the pseudogene TRBV3-2) to TRBJ1-1; no definite D call. This CDR3 is built from 14 residues. V lost 2 bases to trimming and J lost 1 base, with 8 bases between them. Germline-derived CDR1 and CDR2 are LGHDT and YNNKEL (reference sequence). The CDR3 sequence is CASSQNGRNTEAFF. CDR3 bases: TGTGCCAGCAGCCAAAATGGGCGGAACACTGAAGCTTTCTTT.

This clone was observed a handful of times. This chain connects TRBV5-1 to TRBJ1-5; D is undetermined. Trimming took off 0 bases at V and 8 bases at J, with 18 bases between the two ends. The length of the CDR3 is 16 residues. In germline, CDR1 is SGHRS, CDR2 YFSETQ. The CDR3 DNA follows: TGCGCCAGCAGCTTGGCCCCGGGATTTGGGAACGAGCCCCAGCATTTT. Translating it yields CASSLAPGFGNEPQHF.

The chain couples TRBV5-4 to TRBJ2-1; 10 nucleotides line up with TRBD2. The germline gives CDR1 SGHNT, CDR2 YYREEE (reference sequence). CDR3 length equals 14 residues. The V segment lost 0 bases and the J segment 8 bases; nucleotides outside the gene matches: 2. DNA for the CDR3: TGTGCCAGCAGCTTGGATAGCGGGGGGTATGAGCAGTTCTTC. Protein product: CASSLDSGGYEQFF.

V usage is TRBV10-3 and J usage is TRBJ2-1; 13 bases line up with TRBD2. Germline trimming cut 0 bases from V and 0 bases from J; bases unmatched to any gene: 5. Germline V gene data show CDR1 as ENHRY and CDR2 as SYGVKD. The CDR3 is 19 residues long. The CDR3 here is CAISESPTSGGRSYNEQFF. The CDR3 DNA is TGTGCCATCAGTGAGTCGCCGACTAGCGGGGGGCGCTCCTACAATGAGCAGTTCTTC.

The rearrangement joins TRBV28 to TRBJ2-1; 12 bases agree with TRBD1. The CDR3 extends over 14 amino acids. With 10 bases clipped from V and 0 bases from J, the junction kept 1 base outside the gene matches. Germline values: CDR1 MDHEN, CDR2 SYDVKM. The CDR3 sequence: CATGQGASYNEQFF. The CDR3 DNA follows: TGTGCCACGGGACAGGGGGCCTCCTACAATGAGCAGTTCTTC.

This chain joins TRBV7-9 and TRBJ2-1, with 12 bases fitting TRBD1. With 5 bases clipped from V and 7 bases from J, the junction kept 18 bases outside the gene matches. Germline V lookup: CDR1 SEHNR, CDR2 FQNEAQ (reference sequence). The CDR3 runs 19 residues. The CDR3 loop reads CASSQGQGAFKVRKNEQFF. The CDR3 nucleotides read TGTGCCAGCAGCCAGGGACAGGGGGCGTTTAAGGTGCGAAAAAATGAGCAGTTCTTC.

The chain is built from TRBV6-5 and TRBJ2-3; tentatively, D is TRBD2 (6 bases). Trimming cost V 10 bases and J 0 bases, with 11 bases left between them. Per the germline V gene, CDR1 is MNHEY and CDR2 is SVGAGI. This CDR3 spans 13 amino acids. The DNA for the CDR3 is TGTGCCACCACGGGACTTAGCACAGATACGCAGTATTTT. Its protein is CATTGLSTDTQYF.

This rearrangement joins TRBV4-2 to TRBJ1-2; no reliable D call. This CDR3 region has 13 residues. Trimming cost V 0 bases and J 6 bases, with 8 bases left between them. Germline values: CDR1 LGHNA, CDR2 YNFKEQ. CDR3 amino acids: CASSQDSVHGYTF. Written as DNA, the CDR3 is TGTGCCAGCAGCCAAGACAGTGTTCATGGCTACACCTTC.

This clone has only one observation. The genes are TRBV9 and TRBJ2-7; D is perhaps TRBD1 (6 bases). Germline CDR1 SGDLS, CDR2 YYNGEE. CDR3 length: 15 residues. The V end lost 3 bases, the J end lost 3 bases, and 16 bases lay between the germline ends. The CDR3 spells CASSARTDPFYEQYF. CDR3 DNA sequence: TGTGCCAGCAGCGCTAGGACAGACCCCTTCTACGAGCAGTACTTC.

This clone has more than one count but fewer than ten. The chain has TRBV18 and TRBJ2-7, with TRBD1 matching 7 bases. V lost 4 bases, J lost 3 bases, and 6 bases stayed unmatched. Germline V gives CDR1 KGHSH, CDR2 LQKENI. CDR3 length: 14 amino acids. The CDR3 protein is CASSLTGQVYEQYF. The CDR3 bases are TGTGCCAGCTCACTCACTGGACAGGTCTACGAGCAGTACTTC.

This clone was counted a single time. This chain joins TRBV5-5 and TRBJ1-2, with 7 bases lining up with TRBD1. This CDR3 is built from 15 residues. CDR1 is SGHKS and CDR2 is YYEKEE in the germline V gene (reference sequence). Trimming at V came to 1 base and at J to 3 bases, leaving 6 bases not matched to a gene. CDR3 region: CASSLSPTGHYGYTF. The CDR3 DNA follows: TGTGCCAGCAGCTTGTCCCCGACAGGGCACTATGGCTACACCTTC.

The rearrangement uses TRBV18 and TRBJ1-5; D possibly corresponds to TRBD1 (6 bases). The CDR3 loop spans 14 amino acids. Germline assignment: CDR1 KGHSH and CDR2 LQKENI. V dropped 2 bases and J dropped 7 bases, with 12 bases sitting between them. CDR3 in amino acids: CASSPSGGGQPQHF. The CDR3 DNA reads TGTGCCAGCTCACCATCGGGGGGCGGACAGCCCCAGCATTTT.

The chain links TRBV7-3 to TRBJ2-5; the match to TRBD2 covers 9 bases. The CDR3 loop spans 13 amino acids. V was clipped by 5 bases and J by 5 bases; unmatched bases: 3. CDR1 is SGHTA, CDR2 FQGTGA, per germline. CDR3 sequence: CASSAGGMETQYF. The CDR3 bases are TGTGCCAGCAGCGCGGGGGGGATGGAGACCCAGTACTTC.

The rearrangement joins TRBV11-3 to TRBJ2-1, with D tentatively TRBD2 (7 bases). Germline loops: CDR1 SGHNT, CDR2 YENEEA. V was trimmed by 5 bases and J by 7 bases, leaving 12 bases between them. CDR3 length: 13 residues. The CDR3 loop reads CASSPQGGNEQFF. CDR3 coding DNA: TGTGCCAGCAGCCCACAGGGAGGGAATGAGCAGTTCTTC.

The V call is TRBV29-1, the J call TRBJ1-2, with D possibly matching TRBD1 (6 bases). V was cut by 4 bases and J by 6 bases, with 18 bases left in between. The CDR3 length is 14 residues. Germline V gives CDR1 SQVTM, CDR2 ANQGSEA. CDR3 amino acids: CSVVGGMGRDGYTF. The CDR3, as DNA: TGCAGCGTTGTTGGGGGCATGGGAAGAGATGGCTACACCTTC.

CDR3 DNA: TGTGCCAGCAGCGTAGCTGGCGGGTTATTCAATGAGCAGTTCTTC. Translated: CASSVAGGLFNEQFF. The chain joins TRBV9 to TRBJ2-1, with D perhaps TRBD2 (5 bases). Trimming took 0 bases from V and 6 from J, leaving 13 bases between them. CDR1 SGDLS and CDR2 YYNGEE come from the germline V gene. This CDR3 has 15 amino acids. The variable domain in full, completed from reference TRBV9 and TRBJ2-1, reads DSGVTQTPKHLITATGQRVTLRCSPRSGDLSVYWYQQSLDQGLQFLIQYYNGEERAKGNILERFSAQQFPDLHSELNLSSLELGDSALYFCASSVAGGLFNEQFFGPGTRLTVL.